What follows are 4 T cell receptor beta chains derived from one specimen sequenced in a study of T cell responses to AZD1222 COVID-19 vaccine. Method: immunoSEQ multiplex PCR; TCRdb's copy keeps in-frame clones and lacks some. Altogether some 100,000 clones are present, roughly 84% being singletons, with the ten largest covering under 20%. The sequenced sample was peripheral blood, obtained 28 days after the second AZD1222 dose. The receptors originated from an adult who received the AZD1222 COVID-19 vaccine.

The rearrangement links TRBV9 to TRBJ2-5, with TRBD2 identical over 7 bases. The J segment lost 5 bases and the V segment lost 4 bases, leaving 14 bases of the junction unmatched. The germline gives CDR1 SGDLS, CDR2 YYNGEE. This CDR3 is 16 amino acids long. The CDR3 spells CASSPSLGGSGETQYF. Written as DNA, the CDR3 is TGTGCCAGCAGCCCCTCGTTGGGCGGGAGTGGGGAGACCCAGTACTTC.

This clone was counted a few times. The chain couples TRBV18 to TRBJ2-7; 7 bases agree with TRBD1. With V trimmed by 2 bases and J by 7 bases, 8 bases remained unmatched. Germline V gene sequence: CDR1 KGHSH, CDR2 LQKENI. The CDR3 loop spans 14 amino acids. Written as DNA, the CDR3 is TGTGCCAGCTCACCAACGGGACAGACGATAGAGCAGTACTTC. Translated, it gives CASSPTGQTIEQYF. The whole variable domain, filled in from reference TRBV18 and TRBJ2-7, reads NAGVMQNPRHLVRRRGQEARLRCSPMKGHSHVYWYRQLPEEGLKFMVYLQKENIIDESGMPKERFSAEFPKEGPSILRIQQVVRGDSAAYFCASSPTGQTIEQYFGPGTRLTVT.

The chain couples TRBV7-8 to TRBJ1-1; D is unresolved. The germline gives CDR1 SGHVS, CDR2 FQNEAQ. V lost 3 bases, J lost 5 bases, and 10 bases lay in between. This CDR3 has 13 residues. The CDR3 coding sequence is TGTGCCAGCAGCTTTCGGACTGAGACTGAAGCTTTCTTT. This gives the protein CASSFRTETEAFF.

V is TRBV30 and J is TRBJ1-2; no clear D gene. The CDR3 is made up of 12 amino acids. V was cut by 1 base and J by 3 bases, with 6 bases left in between. Germline CDR1 reads GTSNPN; CDR2 reads SVGIG (reference sequence). The CDR3 DNA reads TGTGCCTGGAGTGGCGGGGACTATGGCTACACCTTC. Protein: CAWSGGDYGYTF.